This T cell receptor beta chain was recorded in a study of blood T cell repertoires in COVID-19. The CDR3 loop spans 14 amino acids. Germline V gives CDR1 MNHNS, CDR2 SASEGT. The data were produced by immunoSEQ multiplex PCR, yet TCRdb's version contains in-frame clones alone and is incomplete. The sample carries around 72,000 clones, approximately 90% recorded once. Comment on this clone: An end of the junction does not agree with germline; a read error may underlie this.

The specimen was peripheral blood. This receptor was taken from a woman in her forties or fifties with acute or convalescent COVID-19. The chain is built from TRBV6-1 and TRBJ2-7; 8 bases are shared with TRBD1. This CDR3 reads CASTEGYRGNEQYF. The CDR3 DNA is TGTGCCAGCACTGAAGGTTACAGGGGGAACGAGCAGTACTTC.